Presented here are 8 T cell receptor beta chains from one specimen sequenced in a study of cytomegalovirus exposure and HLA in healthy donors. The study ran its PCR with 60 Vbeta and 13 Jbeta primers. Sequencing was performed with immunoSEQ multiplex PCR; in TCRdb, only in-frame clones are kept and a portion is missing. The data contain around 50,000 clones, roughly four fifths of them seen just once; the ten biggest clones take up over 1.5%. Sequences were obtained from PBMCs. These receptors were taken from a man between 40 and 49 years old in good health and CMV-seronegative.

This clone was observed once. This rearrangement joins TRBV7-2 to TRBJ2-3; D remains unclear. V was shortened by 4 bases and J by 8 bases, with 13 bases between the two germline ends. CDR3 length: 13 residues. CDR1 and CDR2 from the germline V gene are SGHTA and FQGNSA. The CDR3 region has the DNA TGTGCCAGCAGCTCTCAAATGTCCGGTACGCAGTATTTT. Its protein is CASSSQMSGTQYF.

DNA for the CDR3: TGTGCCGGCGATTCGACTAGCGGGGGGGCCCAGGACAATGAGCAGTTCTTC. It translates to CAGDSTSGGAQDNEQFF. The chain carries TRBV11-3 and TRBJ2-1; 14 positions match TRBD2. This CDR3 has 17 amino acids. Germline loops: CDR1 SGHNT, CDR2 YENEEA. After removal of 11 bases from V and 5 bases from J, the junction contained 14 bases not matched to a gene.

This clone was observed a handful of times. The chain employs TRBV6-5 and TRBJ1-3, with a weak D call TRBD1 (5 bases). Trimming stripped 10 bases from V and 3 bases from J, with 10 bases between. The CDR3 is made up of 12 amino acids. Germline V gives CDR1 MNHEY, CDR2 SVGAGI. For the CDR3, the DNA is TGTGCCACGGGGGTATTTGGAAACACCATATATTTT. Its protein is CATGVFGNTIYF.

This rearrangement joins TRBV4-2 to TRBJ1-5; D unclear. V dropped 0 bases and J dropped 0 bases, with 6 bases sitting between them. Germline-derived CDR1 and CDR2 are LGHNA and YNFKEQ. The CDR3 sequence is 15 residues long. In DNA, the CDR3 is TGTGCCAGCAGCCAAGACCCCTATAGCAATCAGCCCCAGCATTTT. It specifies CASSQDPYSNQPQHF.

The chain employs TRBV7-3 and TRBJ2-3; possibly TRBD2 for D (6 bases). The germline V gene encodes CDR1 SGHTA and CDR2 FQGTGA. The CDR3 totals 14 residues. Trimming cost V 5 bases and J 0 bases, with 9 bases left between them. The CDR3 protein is CASSPGDSTDTQYF. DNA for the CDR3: TGTGCCAGCAGCCCGGGGGATAGCACAGATACGCAGTATTTT.

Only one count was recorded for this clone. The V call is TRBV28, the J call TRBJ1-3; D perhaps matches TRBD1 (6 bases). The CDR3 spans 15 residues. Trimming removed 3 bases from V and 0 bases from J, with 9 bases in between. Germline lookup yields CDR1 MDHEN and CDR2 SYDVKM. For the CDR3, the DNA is TGTGCCAGCAGTTTCCAGGGGAGCTCTGGAAACACCATATATTTT. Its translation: CASSFQGSSGNTIYF.

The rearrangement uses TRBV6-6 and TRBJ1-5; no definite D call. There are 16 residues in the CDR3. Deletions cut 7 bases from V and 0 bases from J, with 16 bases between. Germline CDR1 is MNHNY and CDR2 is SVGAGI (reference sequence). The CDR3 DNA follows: TGTGCCAGCAACTCCGACGCTAGCTTTAGCAATCAGCCCCAGCATTTT. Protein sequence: CASNSDASFSNQPQHF.

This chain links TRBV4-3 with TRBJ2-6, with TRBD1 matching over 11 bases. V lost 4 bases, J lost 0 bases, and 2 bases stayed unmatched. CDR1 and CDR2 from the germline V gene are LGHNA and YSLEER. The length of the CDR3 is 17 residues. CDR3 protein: CASSPGTGGSGANVLTF. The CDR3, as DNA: TGCGCCAGCAGCCCCGGGACAGGGGGCTCTGGGGCCAACGTCCTGACTTTC.